The 32 T cell receptor beta chains reported below all come from one sample, sequenced in a study of blood T cell repertoires in COVID-19. Libraries were prepared by immunoSEQ multiplex PCR; TCRdb keeps only in-frame clonotypes and omits some of them. The sample has more than 400,000 clones, 87% seen once; the top ten hold 0.7%. Sequencing was done on a sample of PBMCs or T cells enriched from blood (not recorded which). Every receptor here comes from a woman younger than 30 who had recovered from COVID-19.

Comments on this clone: Other DNA sequences from this sample encode an identical CDR3 as well. This sequence joins TRBV18 and TRBJ1-1; D gene ambiguous. The CDR3 is 12 amino acids. The germline V gene encodes CDR1 KGHSH and CDR2 LQKENI. V lost 2 bases, J lost 5 bases, and 6 bases lay in between. The CDR3: CASSPGPTEAFF. The CDR3 DNA follows: TGTGCCAGCTCACCAGGCCCAACTGAAGCTTTCTTT.

The chain is built from TRBV30 and TRBJ2-6, with 7 bases aligning to TRBD1. This CDR3 has 15 amino acids. Per the germline V gene, CDR1 is GTSNPN and CDR2 is SVGIG (reference sequence). V shed 2 bases, J shed 3 bases, and the junction held 4 bases outside the gene matches. DNA of the CDR3: TGTGCCTGGAGTAGAGGGGGCGGTGGGGCCAACGTCCTGACTTTC. Translating gives CAWSRGGGGANVLTF.

The V gene is TRBV7-2, the J gene TRBJ2-5, with D possibly being TRBD2 (6 bases). Trimming removed 5 bases from V and 5 bases from J, with 18 bases in between. CDR3 length: 15 residues. Germline assignment: CDR1 SGHTA and CDR2 FQGNSA. Written as DNA, the CDR3 is TGTGCCAGCAGCCTAGAGGGGACTCCCGGGGAGACCCAGTACTTC. Protein product: CASSLEGTPGETQYF.

This clone was recorded only once. The chain uses TRBV3-1 (or the pseudogene TRBV3-2) and TRBJ2-5; no reliable D call. The CDR3 has 13 amino acids. CDR1 and CDR2 from the germline V gene are LGHDT and YNNKEL (reference sequence). Trimming shortened V by 6 bases and J by 1 base, and 9 bases separated the two germline ends. CDR3 loop: CASRASFQETQYF. CDR3 nucleotide sequence: TGTGCCAGCAGGGCTAGTTTCCAAGAGACCCAGTACTTC.

This chain connects TRBV19 to TRBJ2-7; TRBD2 agrees at 8 bases. Trimming cost V 5 bases and J 4 bases; bases outside gene matches: 16. In germline, CDR1 is LNHDA, CDR2 SQIVND (reference sequence). CDR3 length: 17 amino acids. The CDR3 is CASSPSGGRERVYEQYF. CDR3 DNA sequence: TGTGCCAGTAGTCCCAGCGGGGGCCGGGAACGGGTTTACGAGCAGTACTTC.

The count of this clone is one. The genes are TRBV28 and TRBJ2-6; 11 positions agree with TRBD1. J lost 2 bases, V lost 6 bases, and 6 bases had no gene match. This CDR3 region has 17 residues. Germline loops: CDR1 MDHEN, CDR2 SYDVKM. CDR3 amino acids: CASRSDRGRAGANVLTF. CDR3 DNA: TGTGCCAGCAGGTCGGACAGGGGGCGAGCTGGGGCCAACGTCCTGACTTTC.

This clone was counted a few times. The chain has TRBV19 and TRBJ1-2, with TRBD1 identical over 8 bases. There are 14 residues in the CDR3. Germline V lookup: CDR1 LNHDA, CDR2 SQIVND (reference sequence). Trimming took 5 bases from V and 7 from J; bases not matched to a gene: 9. The CDR3 reads CASSATGVVFGYTF. CDR3 coding DNA: TGTGCCAGTAGTGCGACAGGGGTAGTGTTTGGCTACACCTTC.

V usage is TRBV12-5 and J usage is TRBJ1-2, with 7 bases that match TRBD1. Germline V gene sequence: CDR1 LGHNT, CDR2 FRNRAP. This CDR3 comprises 16 residues. Trimming took 5 bases from V and 1 from J; bases not matched to a gene: 10. The CDR3 spells CASGPFDREYNYGYTF. DNA for the CDR3: TGTGCTAGTGGTCCGTTCGACAGGGAGTATAACTATGGCTACACCTTC.

The chain links TRBV21-1 to TRBJ2-5; the table gives TRBD1 as D, unverified against the DNA. TRBV21-1 is annotated as a pseudogene. CDR3 size: 16 residues. CDR3 sequence (DNA): TGTGCCAGCAGCATTCCGGGACAGGGTCCCCAAGAGACCCAGTACTTC. It codes for CASSIPGQGPQETQYF.

The chain joins TRBV11-2 to TRBJ1-2; D is possibly TRBD1 (5 bases). Germline V gene data show CDR1 as SGHAT and CDR2 as FQNNGV. The V gene lost 3 bases and the J gene lost 4 bases, with 27 bases spanning the gap. CDR3 length equals 19 residues. This chain's CDR3 is CASSFPRRDSRGPFYGYTF. CDR3 sequence (DNA): TGTGCCAGCAGCTTCCCCCGCCGGGACTCCCGGGGACCCTTCTATGGCTACACCTTC.

V and J are TRBV7-9 and TRBJ2-1; perhaps TRBD2 as D (6 bases). The V gene lost 2 bases and the J gene lost 5 bases, with 16 bases spanning the gap. CDR1 is SEHNR, CDR2 FQNEAQ, per germline (reference sequence). The CDR3 has 16 amino acids. DNA for the CDR3: TGTGCCAGCAGCTTAAAGGTGTCGGGGGAAGACAATGAGCAGTTCTTC. Its protein is CASSLKVSGEDNEQFF.

In nucleotides, the CDR3 is TGTGCCAGCTCACCCGGGTGGAATCAGCCCCAGCATTTT. The encoded protein is CASSPGWNQPQHF. The chain carries TRBV18 and TRBJ1-5; the D is unclear. The CDR3 loop spans 13 amino acids. Germline CDR1 is KGHSH and CDR2 is LQKENI. Trimming left V 3 bases short and J 4 bases short, with 7 bases between. Looking up the rest from reference TRBV18 and TRBJ1-5 gives the full variable domain: NAGVMQNPRHLVRRRGQEARLRCSPMKGHSHVYWYRQLPEEGLKFMVYLQKENIIDESGMPKERFSAEFPKEGPSILRIQQVVRGDSAAYFCASSPGWNQPQHFGDGTRLSIL.

The chain employs TRBV18 and TRBJ2-1; 8 bases align to TRBD2. Germline V lookup: CDR1 KGHSH, CDR2 LQKENI. V was clipped by 4 bases and J by 5 bases; unmatched bases: 4. CDR3 length: 14 residues. In DNA, the CDR3 is TGTGCCAGCTCACGGAGCGGGGGAAACAATGAGCAGTTCTTC. Translating gives CASSRSGGNNEQFF.

The rearrangement joins TRBV9 to TRBJ2-2; 8 nucleotides agree with TRBD2. The CDR3 runs 16 residues. V shed 2 bases, J shed 5 bases, and the junction held 8 bases outside the gene matches. Germline V gives CDR1 SGDLS, CDR2 YYNGEE. CDR3 bases: TGTGCCAGCAGCGTTATGAGCGGGGGTATAACCGGGGAGCTGTTTTTT. This codes for CASSVMSGGITGELFF.

The rearrangement links TRBV3-1 (or the pseudogene TRBV3-2) to TRBJ2-1; 11 bases match TRBD2. This CDR3 region has 15 residues. CDR1 is LGHDT, CDR2 YNNKEL, per germline (reference sequence). V gave up 7 bases and J gave up 8 bases; unmatched junction bases: 10. The CDR3 nucleotides read TGTGCCAGCAACGGGGTAGCGGGGGGGCACTATGAGCAGTTCTTC. Its protein product is CASNGVAGGHYEQFF.

This chain joins TRBV11-2 and TRBJ1-5; TRBD1 agrees at 8 bases. The germline gives CDR1 SGHAT, CDR2 FQNNGV. V lost 5 bases to trimming and J lost 4 bases; unmatched junction nucleotides: 7. This CDR3 has 15 amino acids. The CDR3 sequence is CASSPDRALNQPQHF. CDR3 nucleotide sequence: TGTGCCAGCAGCCCGGACAGGGCGTTAAATCAGCCCCAGCATTTT.

The chain recombines TRBV6-5 with TRBJ2-1, with 7 positions matching TRBD2. The CDR3 is 15 amino acids. Germline CDR1 MNHEY, CDR2 SVGAGI. The V and J ends lost 8 bases and 3 bases, in that order; junction bases with no gene match: 10. This CDR3 is CASGPFRGDYNEQFF. The CDR3 coding sequence is TGTGCCAGCGGCCCTTTTCGGGGGGACTACAATGAGCAGTTCTTC.

The rearrangement links TRBV6-5 to TRBJ1-1; the D gene is possibly TRBD1 (6 bases). The germline gives CDR1 MNHEY, CDR2 SVGAGI. Trimming took off 5 bases at V and 2 bases at J, with 15 bases between the two ends. The CDR3 has 15 residues. In nucleotides, the CDR3 is TGTGCCAGCAGTCCCCCTAGGGGGGGAAACACTGAAGCTTTCTTT. Protein product: CASSPPRGGNTEAFF.

This chain joins TRBV11-2 and TRBJ2-1, with D possibly matching TRBD1 (5 bases). Per germline, CDR1 SGHAT and CDR2 FQNNGV. The CDR3 is made up of 14 amino acids. Trimming stripped 0 bases from V and 6 bases from J, with 9 bases between. The chain's CDR3 is CASSLDGAVNEQFF. DNA of the CDR3: TGTGCCAGCAGCTTAGATGGGGCAGTCAATGAGCAGTTCTTC.

The chain employs TRBV23-1 and TRBJ2-1; the match to TRBD1 covers 7 bases. TRBV23-1 falls under the ORF class, with uncertain function. V trimming: 2 bases; J trimming: 5 bases; junction bases outside the gene matches: 12. The CDR3 runs 17 residues. The CDR3 bases are TGCGCCAGCAGTCAAGAGGGGGCGACTTCTAACGACAATGAGCAGTTCTTC. It specifies CASSQEGATSNDNEQFF.

This clone occurred a few times. The chain couples TRBV2 to TRBJ2-3; D is ambiguous. This CDR3 comprises 13 residues. The V and J ends lost 3 bases and 5 bases respectively, with 9 bases between them. Per germline, CDR1 SNHLY and CDR2 FYNNEI. The chain's CDR3 is CASSENQEDTQYF. For the CDR3, the DNA is TGTGCCAGCAGTGAGAATCAGGAAGATACGCAGTATTTT.

The chain joins TRBV7-9 to TRBJ2-7; D is undetermined. V lost 4 bases, J lost 4 bases, and 8 bases lay in between. The CDR3 extends over 12 amino acids. Looked up from germline, CDR1 is SEHNR and CDR2 is FQNEAQ (reference sequence). For the CDR3, the DNA is TGTGCCAGCAGCTATAAGCTTTACGAGCAGTACTTC. Amino acids: CASSYKLYEQYF.

The chain couples TRBV7-2 to TRBJ2-7, with 11 nucleotides matching TRBD2. After removal of 8 bases from V and 5 bases from J, the junction contained 8 bases not matched to a gene. The length of the CDR3 is 14 residues. CDR1 is SGHTA, CDR2 FQGNSA, per germline. The CDR3 coding sequence is TGTGCCAGCGTGGGGGTAGCGGGGGGGCACGAGCAGTACTTC. Residues: CASVGVAGGHEQYF.

The rearrangement links TRBV28 to TRBJ1-1; the match to TRBD1 covers 10 bases. The V gene end was trimmed by 4 bases and the J gene end by 8 bases; junction bases not matched to a gene: 10. Germline CDR1 MDHEN, CDR2 SYDVKM. CDR3 length equals 15 residues. The CDR3 nucleotides read TGTGCCAGCAGTTCACTCCGGGACAGGGGAGGAGAAGCTTTCTTT. Its translation: CASSSLRDRGGEAFF.

The chain employs TRBV29-1 and TRBJ1-2; D may be TRBD1 (5 bases). Trimming stripped 5 bases from V and 3 bases from J, with 13 bases between. The germline gives CDR1 SQVTM, CDR2 ANQGSEA. The CDR3 spans 13 residues. CDR3 sequence: CSVLPRGDYGYTF. DNA for the CDR3: TGCAGCGTTCTCCCTCGGGGGGACTATGGCTACACCTTC.

This chain joins TRBV5-1 and TRBJ2-5, with 8 bases aligning to TRBD2. Trimming removed 2 bases from V and 2 bases from J; junction bases left unmatched: 8. The CDR3 is 16 amino acids. Germline lookup yields CDR1 SGHRS and CDR2 YFSETQ. CDR3 sequence: CASSFNRGGTQETQYF. In DNA, the CDR3 is TGCGCCAGCAGCTTTAATCGGGGGGGCACACAAGAGACCCAGTACTTC.

The chain joins TRBV2 to TRBJ1-5; 8 positions match TRBD1. The germline V gene has CDR1 SNHLY and CDR2 FYNNEI. J gave up 3 bases and V 10 bases, and 5 bases lay outside the gene matches. The CDR3 runs to 13 residues. The chain's CDR3 is CATAGQANQPQHF. The CDR3 DNA follows: TGTGCCACCGCGGGACAGGCCAATCAGCCCCAGCATTTT.

The J gene is TRBJ1-5, the V gene TRBV5-4, with D perhaps matching TRBD1 (5 bases). The V end was cut by 4 bases, the J end by 1 base, with 12 bases between. The CDR3 is 15 amino acids. Germline assignment: CDR1 SGHNT and CDR2 YYREEE (reference sequence). CDR3 region: CASSLGGGSNQPQHF. CDR3 bases: TGTGCCAGCAGCCTTGGGGGGGGGAGCAATCAGCCCCAGCATTTT.

This clone was seen only a few times. The chain joins TRBV4-2 to TRBJ1-2; 8 nucleotides agree with TRBD1. This CDR3 is built from 19 residues. The germline CDR1 and CDR2 sequences are LGHNA and YNFKEQ. The ends lost 0 bases at V and 2 bases at J; junction bases unmatched: 14. CDR3 in DNA: TGTGCCAGCAGCCAAGATCCGGGACAGGTGGGCCCGGGAAACTATGGCTACACCTTC. Translated: CASSQDPGQVGPGNYGYTF.

The gene calls are TRBV27 and TRBJ2-7; the match to TRBD2 covers 8 bases. CDR3 length equals 15 residues. Trimming removed 2 bases from V and 7 bases from J; junction bases left unmatched: 10. Germline V gene lookup returns CDR1 MNHEY and CDR2 SMNVEV (reference sequence). CDR3 sequence: CASSLSGGLGEEQYF. The CDR3 DNA reads TGTGCCAGCAGTTTAAGCGGGGGCCTGGGGGAGGAGCAGTACTTC.

This clone came up a few times. This rearrangement joins TRBV6-4 to TRBJ1-1, with D maybe TRBD1 (5 bases). Germline V lookup: CDR1 MRHNA, CDR2 SNTAGT. CDR3 length: 15 residues. Trimming cost V 2 bases and J 0 bases, with 10 bases left between them. Written as DNA, the CDR3 is TGTGCCAGCAGTGACGGGGGGGAAATGAACACTGAAGCTTTCTTT. Translation: CASSDGGEMNTEAFF.

The chain recombines TRBV10-3 with TRBJ2-2; D is perhaps TRBD2 (6 bases). Trimming pared 4 bases from V and 4 bases from J, leaving 10 bases between. CDR3 length equals 14 residues. CDR1 and CDR2 from the germline V gene are ENHRY and SYGVKD. The CDR3 DNA reads TGTGCCATCAGTGGCCGGGACTCCACCGGGGAGCTGTTTTTT. As protein: CAISGRDSTGELFF.